This T cell receptor (beta chain) came from a study of OX40 agonist ivuxolimab in advanced cancers. For the study at large: Patients assigned to dose escalation were diagnosed with hepatocellular carcinoma, melanoma, renal cell or head and neck cancer. Participants, about 83% male, averaged about 59 years of age, ranging from roughly 23 to 90. People who had prior anti-PD-1, anti-PD-L1 or anti-CTLA-4 therapy could take part, and less than 50% had some. Study-wide points: Fewer expanded clones were found on average in CD4+ than in CD8+ T cells.

Some clones are missing from TCRdb's copy, which holds only in-frame ones; the method was immunoSEQ multiplex PCR. This sample has about 20,000 clones, with roughly 84% found just once. To note about this clone: Its specificity is unknown.

The CDR3 spans 14 residues. V was cut by 2 bases and J by 3 bases, with 10 bases left in between. CDR1 and CDR2 from the germline V gene are SGHTA and FQGNSA. The sequence came from an adult with an advanced solid tumor such as melanoma, head and neck, liver or kidney cancer. The rearrangement joins TRBV7-2 to TRBJ2-5, with no clear D. The sequencing here drew on CD4+ or CD8+ T cells sorted from blood, taken in a trial of the OX40 agonist ivuxolimab. This chain's CDR3 is CASSLSGFEETQYF. In DNA form, the CDR3 reads TGTGCCAGCAGCTTATCCGGGTTCGAAGAGACCCAGTACTTC.